These 6 T cell receptor beta chains were all obtained from the same sample, sequenced in a study of Graves' ophthalmopathy and Graves' hyperthyroidism. RNA transcripts yielded amplified TCR beta CDR3 regions. First-round RT-PCR relied on HTBI primers, and a second-round multiplex PCR came next. Via MiXCR, TCRdb re-called the multiplex PCR reads, giving one row per CDR3 protein. The sample holds about 1.2 million distinct CDR3 sequences; less than 45% are singletons and the top ten take 11%. The sequenced sample consisted of peripheral blood or thyroid tissue (not recorded which). The receptors derive from an adult man with Graves' hyperthyroidism.

This clonotype has more than one count but fewer than ten. The rearrangement joins TRBV28 to TRBJ2-7, with TRBD1 matching 7 bases. Germline loops: CDR1 MDHEN, CDR2 SYDVKM. J gave up 4 bases and V 3 bases, and 3 bases lay outside the gene matches. This CDR3 is 13 amino acids long. The CDR3 DNA reads TGTGCCAGCAGTTTTCCGGGACAGTACGAGCAGTACTTC. As protein: CASSFPGQYEQYF.

This clonotype was detected once. The chain carries TRBV14 and TRBJ2-7; D perhaps matches TRBD2 (6 bases). V gave up 4 bases and J gave up 2 bases, with 15 bases separating them. The CDR3 is 15 amino acids. In germline, CDR1 is SGHDN, CDR2 FVKESK. The CDR3 sequence: CASSLGGAAPYEQYF. The CDR3 region has the DNA TGTGCCAGCAGCCTGGGGGGAGCCGCCCCCTACGAGCAGTACTTC.

In its sample, this clonotype was seen a few times. A much bigger clone sits one base away, suggesting this may be a read error. The V gene is TRBV10-3, the J gene TRBJ2-5, with D unclear. Germline loops: CDR1 ENHRY, CDR2 SYGVKD. Deletions cut 10 bases from V and 5 bases from J, with 14 bases between. The CDR3 covers 12 residues. CDR3 residues: CATGRREETQYF. DNA of the CDR3: TGTGCCACCGGACGCAGAGAGGAGACCCAGTACTTC.

This clonotype came up many times. The chain joins TRBV25-1 to TRBJ1-1; 10 positions match TRBD1. J lost 4 bases, V lost 8 bases, and 7 bases had no gene match. Germline CDR1 reads MGHDK; CDR2 reads SYGVNS. The CDR3 spans 14 residues. CDR3 region: CASGKTGGGTEAFF. CDR3 DNA: TGTGCCAGCGGCAAGACAGGGGGCGGCACTGAAGCTTTCTTT.

This clonotype was found many times. The chain has TRBV7-9 and TRBJ2-5; possibly TRBD1 or TRBD2 for D (5 bases each). Germline V gives CDR1 SEHNR, CDR2 FQNEAQ (reference sequence). The CDR3 length is 15 residues. With 3 bases removed from V and 7 bases from J, the gap between germline ends came to 18 bases. The CDR3 DNA is TGTGCCAGCAGCTTCGATGCCGGGGCCCGGGGGACCCAGTACTTC. Translated, it gives CASSFDAGARGTQYF.

This chain links TRBV6-5 with TRBJ1-3, with D tentatively TRBD1 (5 bases). From germline, CDR1 is MNHEY and CDR2 SVGAGI. V lost 5 bases, J lost 2 bases, and 10 bases lay in between. The CDR3 is 14 residues long. The CDR3 is CASSDDSTGNTIYF. Written as DNA, the CDR3 is TGTGCCAGCAGTGACGACAGTACTGGAAACACCATATATTTT.